The 10 T cell receptor beta chains reported below all come from one sample, sequenced in a study of memory CD4+ T cells and cytomegalovirus serostatus. Single viable CD3+CD4+CD8-CD45RO+ cells were sorted as the memory CD4+ T cells. Clones were read by immunoSEQ multiplex PCR, and TCRdb kept only the in-frame ones, dropping some. The sample lists about 80,000 clones; roughly 80% were seen once. Material: memory CD4+ T cells from blood. These receptors all stem from an adult in good health and CMV-seronegative.

The V gene is TRBV6-1, the J gene TRBJ1-2; no clear D gene. V lost 5 bases and J lost 1, with 8 bases in between. This CDR3 contains 13 residues. Germline V gene data show CDR1 as MNHNS and CDR2 as SASEGT. The CDR3 reads CASSLQVNYGYTF. The CDR3 DNA follows: TGTGCCAGCAGTTTGCAGGTTAACTATGGCTACACCTTC.

The rearrangement links TRBV27 to TRBJ1-1; the match to TRBD1 covers 7 bases. V lost 6 bases and J lost 5; bases outside the gene matches: 6. Germline values: CDR1 MNHEY, CDR2 SMNVEV (reference sequence). This CDR3 region has 13 residues. CDR3 protein: CASSLTGETEAFF. The CDR3 DNA is TGTGCCAGCAGCCTTACAGGGGAGACTGAAGCTTTCTTT.

The chain couples TRBV5-4 to TRBJ2-2; D is undetermined. CDR1 is SGHNT and CDR2 is YYREEE in the germline V gene (reference sequence). The CDR3 is 12 amino acids. Trimming left V 2 bases short and J 7 bases short, with 6 bases between. The CDR3 bases are TGTGCCAGCAGCTTTAGGCGCGGGGAGCTGTTTTTT. This translates into CASSFRRGELFF.

This chain uses TRBV5-5 with TRBJ1-5; TRBD1 is a possible D gene (6 bases). V lost 1 base, J lost 2 bases, and 10 bases lay in between. Germline values: CDR1 SGHKS, CDR2 YYEKEE (reference sequence). This CDR3 is built from 15 residues. The CDR3 reads CASSLSGGGNQPQHF. DNA of the CDR3: TGTGCCAGCAGCTTGTCCGGGGGCGGCAATCAGCCCCAGCATTTT. Filled out from reference TRBV5-5 and TRBJ1-5, the complete variable domain reads DAGVTQSPTHLIKTRGQQVTLRCSPISGHKSVSWYQQVLGQGPQFIFQYYEKEERGRGNFPDRFSARQFPNYSSELNVNALLLGDSALYLCASSLSGGGNQPQHFGDGTRLSIL.

This clone was seen more than once but under ten times. The chain uses TRBV5-6 and TRBJ2-7; D gene uncertain. CDR1 is SGHDT and CDR2 is YYEEEE in the germline V gene. The CDR3 length is 12 residues. The V end lost 1 base, the J end lost 3 bases, and 5 bases lay between the germline ends. The CDR3 region has the DNA TGTGCCAGCAGCTTGTACGGCTACGAGCAGTACTTC. Protein: CASSLYGYEQYF. Full variable domain (missing parts from reference TRBV5-6 and TRBJ2-7): DAGVTQSPTHLIKTRGQQVTLRCSPKSGHDTVSWYQQALGQGPQFIFQYYEEEERQRGNFPDRFSGHQFPNYSSELNVNALLLGDSALYLCASSLYGYEQYFGPGTRLTVT.

A note on this clone: A read error may produce the germline difference seen at one junction end. The J gene is TRBJ2-5, the V gene TRBV7-7; TRBD2 aligns across 8 bases. CDR1 and CDR2 (germline): SSHAT, FNYEAQ (reference sequence). This CDR3 comprises 15 residues. CDR3 in amino acids: CASSLGTGGQETQYF. Written as DNA, the CDR3 is TGTGCTAGCAGCTTAGGAACGGGGGGGCAAGAGACCCAGTACTTC.

The table lists this clone with a few counts. The V gene is TRBV18, the J gene TRBJ2-5; TRBD2 might be the D (6 bases). CDR3 length: 14 residues. CDR1 KGHSH and CDR2 LQKENI come from the germline V gene. V was cut by 2 bases and J by 5 bases, with 12 bases left in between. This chain's CDR3 is CASSPSSGWETQYF. The CDR3 DNA is TGTGCCAGCTCACCAAGTAGCGGATGGGAGACCCAGTACTTC. The whole variable domain, remainder taken from reference TRBV18 and TRBJ2-5, is NAGVMQNPRHLVRRRGQEARLRCSPMKGHSHVYWYRQLPEEGLKFMVYLQKENIIDESGMPKERFSAEFPKEGPSILRIQQVVRGDSAAYFCASSPSSGWETQYFGPGTRLLVL.

To note about this clone: The same CDR3 can be traced to other DNA sequences in this sample. The chain recombines TRBV7-8 with TRBJ1-1; perhaps TRBD1 as D (5 bases). Germline V CDR1 and CDR2: SGHVS, FQNEAQ. This CDR3 has 14 residues. Trimming cost V 2 bases and J 1 base, with 8 bases left between them. For the CDR3, the DNA is TGTGCCAGCAGCTTATCGCAGGGGAACACTGAAGCTTTCTTT. Its protein product is CASSLSQGNTEAFF.

The table lists this clone with a few counts. This rearrangement joins TRBV9 to TRBJ1-1; 7 bases are shared with TRBD1. V was pared by 4 bases and J by 5 bases, with 5 bases of the junction left unmatched. Germline CDR1 and CDR2: SGDLS and YYNGEE. CDR3 length: 13 residues. CDR3 residues: CASSFQGETEAFF. As DNA, the CDR3 is TGTGCCAGCAGCTTCCAGGGGGAAACTGAAGCTTTCTTT.

The CDR3 DNA reads as TGTGCCAGCAGCCCCCGTGGACAGCCTGAAATCTACAATGAGCAGTTCTTC. This sequence encodes CASSPRGQPEIYNEQFF. This chain links TRBV27 with TRBJ2-1, with D perhaps matching TRBD1 (6 bases). Germline V gives CDR1 MNHEY, CDR2 SMNVEV (reference sequence). V shed 6 bases and J shed 3 bases, with 21 bases lying between them. The CDR3 loop spans 17 amino acids.